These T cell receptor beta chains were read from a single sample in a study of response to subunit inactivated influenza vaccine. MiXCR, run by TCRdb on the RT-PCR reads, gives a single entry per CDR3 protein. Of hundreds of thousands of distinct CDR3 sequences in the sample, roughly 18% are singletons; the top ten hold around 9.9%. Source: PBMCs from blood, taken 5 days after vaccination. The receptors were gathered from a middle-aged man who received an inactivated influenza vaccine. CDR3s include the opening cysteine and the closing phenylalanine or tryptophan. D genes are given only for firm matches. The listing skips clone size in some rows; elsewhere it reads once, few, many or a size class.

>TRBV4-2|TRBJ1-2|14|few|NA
CASSPPSAGNGYTF
TGTGCCAGCAGCCCCCCATCGGCAGGGAATGGCTACACCTTC
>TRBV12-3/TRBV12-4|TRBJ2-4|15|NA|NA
CASSQIQGSGDIQYF
TGTGCCAGCAGTCAGATACAGGGATCCGGGGACATTCAGTACTTC
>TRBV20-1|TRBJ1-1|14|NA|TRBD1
CSARDHRGRTEAFF
TGCAGTGCTAGAGATCACAGGGGGAGGACTGAAGCTTTCTTT
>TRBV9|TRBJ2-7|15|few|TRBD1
CASSAFDRGLNEQYF
TGTGCCAGCAGCGCCTTTGACAGGGGGCTCAACGAGCAGTACTTC
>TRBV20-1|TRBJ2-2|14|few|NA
CSARGLNNTGELFF
TGCAGTGCTAGAGGTCTAAACAACACCGGGGAGCTGTTTTTT
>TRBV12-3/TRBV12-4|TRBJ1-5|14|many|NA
CASSLGAGDQPQHF
TGTGCCAGCAGTTTAGGGGCAGGGGATCAGCCCCAGCATTTT
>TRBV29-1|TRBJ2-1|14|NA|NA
CSVVTGGARGEQFF
TGCAGCGTTGTGACTGGAGGGGCTCGCGGTGAGCAGTTCTTC
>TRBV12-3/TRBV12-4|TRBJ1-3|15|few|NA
CASSSLANSGNTIYF
TGTGCCAGCAGTTCCCTGGCTAACTCTGGAAACACCATATATTTT
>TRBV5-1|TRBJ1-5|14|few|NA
CASSSGLTNQPQHF
TGCGCCAGCAGCTCTGGACTGACCAATCAGCCCCAGCATTTT
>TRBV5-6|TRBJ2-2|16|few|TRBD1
CASSLSGQGYTGELFF
TGTGCCAGCAGCTTGTCGGGACAGGGGTACACCGGGGAGCTGTTTTTT
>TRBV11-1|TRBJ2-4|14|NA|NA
CASSLMPAEGRQYF
TGTGCCAGCAGCTTAATGCCAGCGGAGGGGCGTCAGTACTTC
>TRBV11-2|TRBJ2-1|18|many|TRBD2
CASSLTGTSGRASYEQFF
TGTGCCAGCAGCCTGACCGGGACTAGCGGGAGGGCCTCTTATGAGCAGTTCTTC
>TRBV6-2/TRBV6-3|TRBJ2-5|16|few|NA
CASSYALRLRQETQYF
TGTGCCAGCAGTTACGCCCTGCGTCTCCGTCAAGAGACCCAGTACTTC
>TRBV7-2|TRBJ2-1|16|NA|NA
CASSLVGSDSYNEQFF
TGTGCCAGCAGCTTAGTCGGTAGCGACTCCTACAATGAGCAGTTCTTC
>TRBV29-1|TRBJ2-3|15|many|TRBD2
CSGELAGVVTDTQYF
TGCAGCGGTGAACTAGCGGGGGTTGTCACAGATACGCAGTATTTT
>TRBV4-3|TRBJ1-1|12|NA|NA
CASSQGREGAFF
TGCGCCAGCAGCCAGGGCAGGGAGGGAGCTTTCTTT
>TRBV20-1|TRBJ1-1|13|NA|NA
CSAQLAMNTEAFF
TGCAGTGCTCAGCTGGCCATGAACACTGAAGCTTTCTTT
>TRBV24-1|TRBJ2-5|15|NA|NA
CATSDLRGPQETQYF
TGTGCCACCAGTGATTTGCGGGGGCCACAAGAGACCCAGTACTTC
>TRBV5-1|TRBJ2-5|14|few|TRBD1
CASSASTGGETQYF
TGCGCCAGCAGCGCGTCTACAGGGGGGGAGACCCAGTACTTC
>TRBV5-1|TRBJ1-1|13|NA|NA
CASRLQENTEAFF
TGCGCCAGCCGATTGCAGGAGAACACTGAAGCTTTCTTT
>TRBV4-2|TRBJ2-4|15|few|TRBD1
CASSHPGTEKNIQYF
TGTGCCAGCAGCCATCCGGGGACAGAGAAAAACATTCAGTACTTC
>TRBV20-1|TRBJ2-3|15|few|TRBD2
CSARGLAGVKDTQYF
TGCAGTGCTCGGGGACTAGCGGGAGTGAAAGATACGCAGTATTTT
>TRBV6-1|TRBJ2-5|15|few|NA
CASLLGRGIQETQYF
TGTGCCAGCTTGCTCGGACGGGGAATCCAAGAGACCCAGTACTTC
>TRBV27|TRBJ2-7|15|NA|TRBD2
CASSTERGGSWEQYF
TGTGCCAGCAGTACCGAGCGGGGGGGCTCTTGGGAGCAGTACTTC
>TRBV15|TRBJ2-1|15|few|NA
CATSREQGAYNEQFF
TGTGCCACCAGCAGAGAACAGGGCGCCTACAATGAGCAGTTCTTC
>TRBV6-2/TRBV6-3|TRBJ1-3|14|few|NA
CASSLTPSGNTIYF
TGTGCCAGCAGCTTGACGCCGTCTGGAAACACCATATATTTT
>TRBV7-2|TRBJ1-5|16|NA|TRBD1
CASSLQTGGEGQPQHF
TGTGCCAGCAGCTTGCAGACAGGGGGTGAGGGTCAGCCCCAGCATTTT
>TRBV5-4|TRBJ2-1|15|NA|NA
CASSLSGYSYNEQFF
TGTGCCAGCAGCTTAAGCGGGTACTCCTACAATGAGCAGTTCTTC
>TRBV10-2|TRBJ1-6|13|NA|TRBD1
CASSEAGGSPLHF
TGCGCCAGCAGTGAGGCAGGGGGTTCACCCCTCCACTTT
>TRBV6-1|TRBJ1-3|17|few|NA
CASSEAPHGAAGNTIYF
TGTGCCAGCAGTGAAGCGCCCCACGGTGCAGCCGGAAACACCATATATTTT
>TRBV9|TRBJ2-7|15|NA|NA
CASSVGVGSTYEQYF
TGTGCCAGCAGCGTAGGGGTGGGTTCCACCTACGAGCAGTACTTC
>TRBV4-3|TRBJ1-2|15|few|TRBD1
CASSQGGQVAGGYTF
TGCGCCAGCAGCCAGGGGGGACAGGTAGCAGGCGGCTACACCTTC
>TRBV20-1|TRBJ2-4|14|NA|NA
CSAPSTLAKNIQYF
TGCAGTGCCCCGTCTACTTTAGCCAAAAACATTCAGTACTTC
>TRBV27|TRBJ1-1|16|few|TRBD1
CASSLGGPTGVTEAFF
TGTGCCAGCAGTTTAGGGGGGCCCACAGGGGTCACTGAAGCTTTCTTT
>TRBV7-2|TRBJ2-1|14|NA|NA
CASSLSARAREQFF
TGTGCCAGCAGCTTATCGGCGCGGGCGCGTGAGCAGTTCTTC
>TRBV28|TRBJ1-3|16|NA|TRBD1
CASSTAYDRDGNTIYF
TGTGCCAGCAGTACGGCCTATGACAGGGATGGAAACACCATATATTTT
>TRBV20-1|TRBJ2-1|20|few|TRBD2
CSARSTPGLAGYNSYNEQFF
TGCAGTGCTAGATCCACCCCAGGACTAGCGGGATACAACTCCTACAATGAGCAGTTCTTC
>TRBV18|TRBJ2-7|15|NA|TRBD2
CASSPPGLAGHEQYF
TGTGCCAGCTCACCACCGGGACTAGCGGGACACGAGCAGTACTTC
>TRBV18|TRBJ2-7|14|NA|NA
CASSPRQGTGEQYF
TGTGCCAGCTCACCACGGCAGGGAACAGGCGAGCAGTACTTC
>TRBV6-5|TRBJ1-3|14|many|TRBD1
CASSFGQGGNTIYF
TGTGCCAGCAGTTTCGGACAGGGGGGAAACACCATATATTTT
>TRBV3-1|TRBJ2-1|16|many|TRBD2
CASSQGGGTAYNEQFF
TGTGCCAGCAGCCAAGGGGGGGGGACTGCCTACAATGAGCAGTTCTTC
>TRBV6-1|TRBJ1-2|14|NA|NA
CASSEYRQGGGYTF
TGTGCCAGCAGTGAATATCGGCAGGGCGGTGGCTACACCTTC
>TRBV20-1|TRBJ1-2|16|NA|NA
CSARPASEQHNYGYTF
TGCAGTGCTAGGCCGGCCTCGGAACAGCATAACTATGGCTACACCTTC
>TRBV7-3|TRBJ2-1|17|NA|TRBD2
CACSSAGLAGSRNEQFF
TGTGCCTGCAGCTCCGCGGGACTAGCGGGATCGAGGAATGAGCAGTTCTTC
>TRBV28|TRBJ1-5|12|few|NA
CASSPVDQPQHF
TGTGCCAGCAGTCCCGTGGATCAGCCCCAGCATTTT
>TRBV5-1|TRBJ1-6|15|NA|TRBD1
CASRRTGTADSPLHF
TGCGCCAGCAGGAGAACAGGGACAGCAGATTCACCCCTCCACTTT
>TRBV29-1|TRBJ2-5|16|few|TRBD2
CSVVGRKVAGLETQYF
TGCAGCGTTGTGGGGCGGAAGGTAGCGGGATTAGAGACCCAGTACTTC
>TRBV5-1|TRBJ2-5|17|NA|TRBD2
CASSSFELAGPEETQYF
TGCGCCAGCAGCTCATTTGAACTAGCGGGGCCTGAAGAGACCCAGTACTTC
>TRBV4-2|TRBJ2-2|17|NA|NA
CASSQASTGTYTGELFF
TGTGCCAGCAGCCAAGCCTCGACAGGAACGTACACCGGGGAGCTGTTTTTT
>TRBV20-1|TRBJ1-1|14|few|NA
CSAKIRNMNTEAFF
TGCAGTGCTAAGATACGGAACATGAACACTGAAGCTTTCTTT
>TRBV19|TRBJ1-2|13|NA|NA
CASSITENYGYTF
TGTGCCAGTAGTATTACAGAGAACTATGGCTACACCTTC
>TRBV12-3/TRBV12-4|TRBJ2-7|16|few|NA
CASSPQVGTLRGEQYF
TGTGCCAGCAGTCCCCAGGTAGGGACACTAAGAGGCGAGCAGTACTTC
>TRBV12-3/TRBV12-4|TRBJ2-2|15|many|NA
CASSPLATNTGELFF
TGTGCCAGCAGTCCCCTAGCGACGAACACCGGGGAGCTGTTTTTT
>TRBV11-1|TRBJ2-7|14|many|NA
CASSSRRGPYEQYF
TGTGCCAGCAGCTCCCGCCGCGGTCCCTACGAGCAGTACTTC
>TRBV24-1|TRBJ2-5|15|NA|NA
CATSAWDLSSETQYF
TGTGCCACCAGTGCCTGGGATCTAAGCTCGGAGACCCAGTACTTC
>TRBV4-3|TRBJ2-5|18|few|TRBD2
CASSQTSGGAGNQETQYF
TGCGCCAGCAGCCAAACTAGCGGGGGGGCGGGCAACCAAGAGACCCAGTACTTC
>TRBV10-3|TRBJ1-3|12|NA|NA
CAIGGSGNTIYF
TGTGCCATCGGGGGCAGTGGAAACACCATATATTTT
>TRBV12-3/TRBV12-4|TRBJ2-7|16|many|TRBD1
CASSLRMGQGPYEQYF
TGTGCCAGCAGTTTAAGAATGGGACAGGGTCCCTACGAGCAGTACTTC
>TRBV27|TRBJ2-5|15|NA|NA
CASSFLHTYQETQYF
TGTGCCAGCAGTTTCCTCCATACGTACCAAGAGACCCAGTACTTC